A single sample is the source of the 18 T cell receptor beta chains below, sequenced in a study of blood T cell repertoires in COVID-19. The data were produced by immunoSEQ multiplex PCR, yet TCRdb's version contains in-frame clones alone and is incomplete. The data contain about 160,000 clones, over 70% of them singletons. Source material: PBMCs or T cells enriched from blood (not recorded which). The source of these receptors is a woman in her thirties or forties with acute COVID-19.

V usage is TRBV7-9 and J usage is TRBJ2-7, with 10 bases matching TRBD1. The CDR3 is made up of 15 amino acids. Looked up from germline, CDR1 is SEHNR and CDR2 is FQNEAQ (reference sequence). V was pared by 1 base and J by 4 bases, with 4 bases of the junction left unmatched. DNA for the CDR3: TGTGCCAGCAGCTTAGTGGGACAGGGGCGTTACGAGCAGTACGTC. It encodes CASSLVGQGRYEQYV.

This chain joins TRBV28 and TRBJ2-5; D not certain. The CDR3 consists of 15 residues. CDR1 is MDHEN and CDR2 is SYDVKM in the germline V gene. Trimming cost V 3 bases and J 2 bases, with 13 bases left between them. The CDR3 spells CASSLPLVSQETQYF. The CDR3 bases are TGTGCCAGCAGTTTGCCCCTAGTGTCTCAAGAGACCCAGTACTTC.

This clone was seen a single time. The rearrangement uses TRBV6-5 and TRBJ1-2, with 7 bases fitting TRBD1. The CDR3 extends over 13 amino acids. V was pared by 8 bases and J by 4 bases, with 7 bases of the junction left unmatched. Looked up from germline, CDR1 is MNHEY and CDR2 is SVGAGI. Here the CDR3 DNA reads TGTGCCAGCTTGGACAGGAGATCCTATGGCTACACCTTC. This translates into CASLDRRSYGYTF.

The J gene is TRBJ2-3, the V gene TRBV30, with TRBD2 matching 11 bases. The length of the CDR3 is 16 residues. Per germline, CDR1 GTSNPN and CDR2 SVGIG (reference sequence). V dropped 3 bases and J dropped 3; count of bases not matched to a gene: 8. CDR3 DNA: TGTGCCTGGAGATTAGCGGGAGGGTCCTGGACAGATACGCAGTATTTT. This sequence encodes CAWRLAGGSWTDTQYF.

V gene TRBV2 combines with J gene TRBJ1-5; a weak D match, TRBD1 (5 bases). Trimming took off 0 bases at V and 5 bases at J, with 14 bases between the two ends. Germline values: CDR1 SNHLY, CDR2 FYNNEI. The CDR3 extends over 16 amino acids. The CDR3 sequence is CASSEARAQGYQPQHF. The CDR3 bases are TGTGCCAGCAGTGAAGCTCGGGCCCAGGGTTATCAGCCCCAGCATTTT.

The chain uses TRBV7-3 and TRBJ2-1; 9 bases are a match to TRBD2. Germline CDR1 SGHTA, CDR2 FQGTGA. V lost 2 bases and J lost 9; bases outside the gene matches: 11. CDR3 length: 16 residues. This CDR3 reads CASSLDGASGTAEQFF. DNA for the CDR3: TGTGCCAGCAGCTTAGATGGGGCTAGCGGGACGGCTGAGCAGTTCTTC.

The V call is TRBV27, the J call TRBJ1-1; TRBD1 agrees at 9 bases. The CDR3 contains 12 residues. J was trimmed by 10 bases and V by 4 bases; bases with no gene match: 4. Per germline, CDR1 MNHEY and CDR2 SMNVEV (reference sequence). In nucleotides, the CDR3 is TGTGCCAGCAGTTCCCGGACAGGGGCAGCTTTCTTT. This sequence encodes CASSSRTGAAFF.

This chain joins TRBV5-1 and TRBJ2-1, with TRBD2 matching over 11 bases. The CDR3 has 17 amino acids. J was trimmed by 5 bases and V by 4 bases; bases with no gene match: 11. Germline V gene sequence: CDR1 SGHRS, CDR2 YFSETQ. The CDR3 DNA is TGCGCCAGCAGCCTGGGGCTAGCGGGAGGTCCGCACAATGAGCAGTTCTTC. Its translation is CASSLGLAGGPHNEQFF.

The chain has TRBV10-3 and TRBJ2-6; 7 bases are a match to TRBD1. This CDR3 has 17 amino acids. The V and J ends lost 6 bases and 0 bases, in that order; junction bases with no gene match: 8. Germline assignment: CDR1 ENHRY and CDR2 SYGVKD. Here the CDR3 DNA reads TGTGCCATCAGGGGGACAGCCGATAACTCTGGGGCCAACGTCCTGACTTTC. Translating it yields CAIRGTADNSGANVLTF.

The V gene is TRBV9, the J gene TRBJ1-2; TRBD1 agrees at 9 bases. With 4 bases clipped from V and 4 bases from J, the junction kept 5 bases outside the gene matches. Looked up from germline, CDR1 is SGDLS and CDR2 is YYNGEE. CDR3 length: 14 amino acids. The CDR3 DNA reads as TGTGCCAGCAGCCCAGGACAGGGGAGCTATGGCTACACCTTC. This translates into CASSPGQGSYGYTF.

The chain carries TRBV7-3 and TRBJ2-7, with 9 bases fitting TRBD1. CDR1 and CDR2 (germline): SGHTA, FQGTGA. The CDR3 totals 15 residues. With 5 bases clipped from V and 2 bases from J, the junction kept 7 bases outside the gene matches. The CDR3 sequence: CASSPRDREAYEQYF. In DNA form, the CDR3 reads TGTGCCAGCAGCCCGCGGGACAGGGAAGCCTACGAGCAGTACTTC.

This clone has only a few counts. This rearrangement joins TRBV6-5 to TRBJ1-1; 8 positions match TRBD1. The trim removed 2 bases at V and 5 bases at J, leaving 7 bases unmatched. The CDR3 spans 15 residues. Germline V CDR1 and CDR2: MNHEY, SVGAGI. The DNA of the CDR3 is TGTGCCAGCAGTTACACCGTCAGGGGGCGGACTGAAGCTTTCTTT. Translation gives CASSYTVRGRTEAFF.

The chain uses TRBV6-1 and TRBJ1-2; D is ambiguous. V shed 3 bases and J shed 4 bases, with 6 bases lying between them. Germline V CDR1 and CDR2: MNHNS, SASEGT. The CDR3 sequence is 12 residues long. The CDR3: CASSDRLYGYTF. The CDR3 coding sequence is TGTGCCAGCAGTGACAGGCTCTATGGCTACACCTTC.

The chain combines TRBV9 with TRBJ2-2; 7 bases agree with TRBD2. V dropped 3 bases and J dropped 6; count of bases not matched to a gene: 8. The CDR3 runs 15 residues. Germline V gives CDR1 SGDLS, CDR2 YYNGEE. CDR3 in amino acids: CASSASGGGPGELFF. CDR3 DNA sequence: TGTGCCAGCAGCGCCTCGGGGGGTGGGCCCGGGGAGCTGTTTTTT.

This chain connects TRBV5-6 to TRBJ2-7; TRBD2 matches at 14 bases. After removal of 0 bases from V and 8 bases from J, the junction contained 7 bases not matched to a gene. The length of the CDR3 is 16 residues. Germline V gene sequence: CDR1 SGHDT, CDR2 YYEEEE. CDR3 sequence reads: CASSLGPGLAGVKQYV. For the CDR3, the DNA is TGTGCCAGCAGCTTGGGTCCGGGACTAGCGGGAGTAAAGCAGTACGTC.

This clone has only a few counts. This sequence joins TRBV6-1 and TRBJ1-2, with TRBD1 matching over 9 bases. V was clipped by 3 bases and J by 0 bases; unmatched bases: 8. Germline-derived CDR1 and CDR2 are MNHNS and SASEGT. The CDR3 length is 17 residues. The chain's CDR3 is CASSDDPGQGANYGYTF. In nucleotides, the CDR3 is TGTGCCAGCAGTGACGACCCGGGACAGGGAGCTAACTATGGCTACACCTTC.

The chain carries TRBV30 and TRBJ1-6; D is undetermined. Germline V gives CDR1 GTSNPN, CDR2 SVGIG (reference sequence). This CDR3 has 16 residues. V was clipped by 1 base and J by 6 bases, with 16 bases between them. The CDR3 sequence is CAWSARYGIGNSPLHF. For the CDR3, the DNA is TGTGCCTGGAGTGCCCGGTACGGGATCGGTAATTCACCCCTCCACTTT.

This clone was seen only once. The gene calls are TRBV6-1 and TRBJ1-5; 7 positions match TRBD1. This CDR3 spans 16 amino acids. The trim removed 1 base at V and 5 bases at J, leaving 8 bases unmatched. In germline, CDR1 is MNHNS, CDR2 SASEGT. CDR3 DNA sequence: TGTGCCAGCAGTGAAGAGGGGGCCCCGGGGTATCAGCCCCAGCATTTT. This encodes CASSEEGAPGYQPQHF.